The text below deals with one T cell receptor (beta chain). Libraries were prepared by immunoSEQ multiplex PCR; TCRdb keeps only in-frame clonotypes and omits some of them. This sample yields just over 95,000 clones, of which nearly 97% are seen a single time; roughly 0.2% belongs to the top ten. The source of the sample is a study of technical replicates of blood from a few donors. This CDR3 has 13 residues. The V segment lost 6 bases and the J segment 2 bases; nucleotides outside the gene matches: 3. Germline-derived CDR1 and CDR2 are SEHNR and FQNEAQ (reference sequence). The V gene is TRBV7-9, the J gene TRBJ2-7, with 8 bases that match TRBD2. This TCR derives from a human donor in good health. The sequencing sample was made of T cells isolated from PBMCs. CDR3 sequence: CASRSGGTYEQYF. The CDR3 nucleotides are TGTGCCAGCAGGTCGGGGGGGACCTACGAGCAGTACTTC.